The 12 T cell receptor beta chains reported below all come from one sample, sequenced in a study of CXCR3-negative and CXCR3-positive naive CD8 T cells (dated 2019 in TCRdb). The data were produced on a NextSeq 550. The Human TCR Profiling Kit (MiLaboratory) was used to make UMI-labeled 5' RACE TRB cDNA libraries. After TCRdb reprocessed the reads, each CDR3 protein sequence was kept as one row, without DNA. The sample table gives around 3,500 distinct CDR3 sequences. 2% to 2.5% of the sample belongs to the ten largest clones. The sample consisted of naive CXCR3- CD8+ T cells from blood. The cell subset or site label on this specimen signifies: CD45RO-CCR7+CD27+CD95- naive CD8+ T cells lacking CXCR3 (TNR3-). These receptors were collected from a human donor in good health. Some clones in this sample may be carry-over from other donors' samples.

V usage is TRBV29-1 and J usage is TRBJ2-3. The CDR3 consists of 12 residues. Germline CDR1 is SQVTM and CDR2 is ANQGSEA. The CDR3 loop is CSVEDQGDTQYF.

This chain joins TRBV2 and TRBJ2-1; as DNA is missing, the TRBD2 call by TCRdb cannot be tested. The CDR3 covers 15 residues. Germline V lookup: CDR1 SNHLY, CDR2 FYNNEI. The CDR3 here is CASSDTSGRANEQFF.

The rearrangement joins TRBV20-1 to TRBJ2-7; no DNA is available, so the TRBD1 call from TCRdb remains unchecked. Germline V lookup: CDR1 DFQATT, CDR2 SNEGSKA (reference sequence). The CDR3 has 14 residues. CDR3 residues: CSALAKTGSYEQYF.

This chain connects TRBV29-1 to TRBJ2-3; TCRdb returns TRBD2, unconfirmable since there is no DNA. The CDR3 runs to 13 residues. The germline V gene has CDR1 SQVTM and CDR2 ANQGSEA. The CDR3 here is CSAGLDLTDTQYF.

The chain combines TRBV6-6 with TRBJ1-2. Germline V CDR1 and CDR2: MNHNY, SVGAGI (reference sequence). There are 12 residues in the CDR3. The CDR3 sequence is CASSYSEDGYTF.

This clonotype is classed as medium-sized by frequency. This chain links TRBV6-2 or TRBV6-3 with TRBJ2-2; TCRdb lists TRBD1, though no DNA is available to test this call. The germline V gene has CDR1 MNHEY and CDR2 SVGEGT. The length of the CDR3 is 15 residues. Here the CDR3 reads CASSISGTGVTELFF.

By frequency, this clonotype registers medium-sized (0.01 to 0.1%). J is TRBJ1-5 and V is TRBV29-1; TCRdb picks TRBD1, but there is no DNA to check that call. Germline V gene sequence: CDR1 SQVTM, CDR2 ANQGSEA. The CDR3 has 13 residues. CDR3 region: CSVGTGLAQPQHF. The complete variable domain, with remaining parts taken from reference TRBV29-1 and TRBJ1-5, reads SAVISQKPSRDICQRGTSLTIQCQVDSQVTMMFWYRQQPGQSLTLIATANQGSEATYESGFVIDKFPISRPNLTFSTLTVSNMSPEDSSIYLCSVGTGLAQPQHFGDGTRLSIL.

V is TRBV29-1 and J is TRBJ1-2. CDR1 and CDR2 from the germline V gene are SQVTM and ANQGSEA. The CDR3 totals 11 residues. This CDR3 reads CSVVHLHGYTF.

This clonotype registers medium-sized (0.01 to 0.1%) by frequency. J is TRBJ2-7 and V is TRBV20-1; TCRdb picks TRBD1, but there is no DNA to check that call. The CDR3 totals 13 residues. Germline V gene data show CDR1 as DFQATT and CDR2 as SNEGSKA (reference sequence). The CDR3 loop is CSARGRNTYEQYF.

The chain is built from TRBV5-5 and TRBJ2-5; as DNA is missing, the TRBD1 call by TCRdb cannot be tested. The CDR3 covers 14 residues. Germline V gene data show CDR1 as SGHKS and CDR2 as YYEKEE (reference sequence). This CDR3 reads CASSLGQNQETQYF.

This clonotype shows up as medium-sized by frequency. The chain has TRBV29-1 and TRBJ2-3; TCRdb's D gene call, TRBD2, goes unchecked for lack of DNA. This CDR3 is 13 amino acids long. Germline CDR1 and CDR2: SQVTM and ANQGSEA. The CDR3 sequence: CSVIAGSTDTQYF.

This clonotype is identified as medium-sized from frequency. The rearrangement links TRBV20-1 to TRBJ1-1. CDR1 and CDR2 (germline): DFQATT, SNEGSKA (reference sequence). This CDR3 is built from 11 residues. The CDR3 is CSATGITEAFF.